This TCR beta chain is from a study of cytomegalovirus exposure and HLA in healthy donors. The overall study: The same platform was used for the 100 to 150 validation repertoires and the roughly 720 first-cohort repertoires, a later analysis reported.

Here immunoSEQ multiplex PCR was the method, and the copy in TCRdb shows in-frame clones only, minus some. This table has some 170,000 clones, 80% to 90% appearing once. An approximately 120-subject validation cohort, separate from the approximately 670-subject first cohort, supplied the donors. In its sample, this clone was seen a few times. Looked up from germline, CDR1 is ENHRY and CDR2 is SYGVKD. The CDR3 extends over 12 amino acids. Trimming took 7 bases from V and 3 from J; bases not matched to a gene: 1. The TCR comes from a woman aged 25 to 45 in good health and CMV-seronegative. V gene TRBV10-3 combines with J gene TRBJ2-7; 9 bases agree with TRBD1. The sequencing input was PBMCs. CDR3 nucleotide sequence: TGTGCCATCATGGGACAGGGCTACGAGCAGTACTTC. It specifies CAIMGQGYEQYF.